This record concerns one T cell receptor beta chain sequence. In this sample, this clone turned up once. Its binding antigen is unknown. Base qualities are missing; no much larger clone stands one base away. These data come from a study of blood T cell repertoires in COVID-19 (dated by TCRdb to 2019 to 2021). Concerning the study at large: Samples from collaborators originated in the United States, Italy and Spain and spanned both the acute and convalescent phases of COVID-19. The material from the prospective study consisted of cDNA or gDNA derived from T cells, B-cell-depleted T cells, or PBMCs. Subjects who had been exposed to COVID-19, were actively infected with it, or had recovered from it provided the deeply sampled blood TCRbeta repertoires that made up the dataset. A freely available public database, intended as a resource for researchers studying the immune response to SARS-CoV-2, is where the repertoires were released. The samples were drawn from the first 160 participants of the ongoing ImmuneRACE study and from 1,254 subjects provided by 6 global collaborators. Sample metadata almost always included a de-identified subject ID, COVID-19 status, age in years and sex. Where HLA class I and class II types were available, the types were taken from metadata supplied by the sample provider, not from assay-based typing.

TCRbeta CDR3 regions were amplified from genomic DNA using the immunoSEQ Assay, a bias-controlled multiplex PCR. The study's processing was this. Within the assay, amplification of reference gene primers was used to estimate how many nucleated cells each sample contained. To quantify the absolute abundance of each unique TCRbeta CDR3 rearrangement, sequence reads were collapsed and filtered. For each sample, productive Simpson clonality was calculated as the square root of Simpson's diversity index across productive rearrangements. This is the immuneACCESS table as TCRdb keeps it, with only in-frame sequences that have V and J called. A part of the clones is gone; compared with another copy, unresolved V genes explain less than half, and the rest is unexplained. The DNA was the basis for D and trimming; V, J and clone size are from that table. The sample table records around 180,000 clones; more than 85% of these occur just once. Less than 3.5% of the sample is held by the ten biggest clonotypes.

Each collaborating institution followed its own protocols to collect whole blood in K2EDTA tubes. For TCRbeta analysis, collaborators shipped samples as frozen whole blood, isolated PBMCs, or DNA extracted from either of those sample types. The CDR3 holds 13 amino acids from the cysteine to the phenylalanine. Only the CDR3 part of the read is kept: 39 bases, read in frame from the first base. V is cut back by 7 bases and J by 8 bases, with 8 bases in the junction unmatched. Summary of the overall study and its limitations: Clinical and demographic metadata were provided uncurated, with the amount varying by source and participant.

Source material: peripheral blood. The TCR originated in a woman aged 30 to 39 with active or convalescent COVID-19. This receptor chain uses TRBV12-3 or TRBV12-4 and TRBJ2-1; the junction holds 7 bases that match TRBD2. The CDR3 protein is CASNPGGRDEQFF. In nucleotides, the sequence is TGTGCCAGCAATCCGGGGGGTAGGGATGAGCAGTTCTTC.